What follows are 20 T cell receptor beta chains derived from one specimen sequenced in a study of blood T cell repertoires in COVID-19. The table came from immunoSEQ multiplex PCR; TCRdb's copy has only in-frame clones and leaves some out. The table includes approximately 240,000 clones, about 85% detected once. The sequenced material came from peripheral blood. The source of these receptors is a woman older than 75 with active or convalescent COVID-19.

In DNA form, the CDR3 reads TGTGCCAGCAGCCAAGATACAGGATTCACCTACGAGCAGTACTTC. Translated, it gives CASSQDTGFTYEQYF. This chain joins TRBV3-1 (or the pseudogene TRBV3-2) and TRBJ2-7; D is possibly TRBD1 (5 bases). The germline gives CDR1 LGHDT, CDR2 YNNKEL (reference sequence). There are 15 residues in the CDR3. V gave up 0 bases and J gave up 2 bases, with 11 bases separating them.

This clone was seen a few times. The V call is TRBV28, the J call TRBJ2-5, with TRBD2 identical over 12 bases. With V trimmed by 4 bases and J by 2 bases, 5 bases remained unmatched. Germline V gene sequence: CDR1 MDHEN, CDR2 SYDVKM. There are 16 residues in the CDR3. CDR3 residues: CASSSGLAGKQETQYF. Written as DNA, the CDR3 is TGTGCCAGCAGTTCCGGACTAGCGGGGAAACAAGAGACCCAGTACTTC.

The chain has TRBV7-2 and TRBJ1-2; D perhaps matches TRBD1 (5 bases). This CDR3 comprises 12 residues. The germline CDR1 and CDR2 sequences are SGHTA and FQGNSA. Between the trimmed V and J ends, which lost 5 bases and 7 bases, there was a span of 11 bases. CDR3 DNA sequence: TGTGCCAGCAGCACCACAGGATCTGGCTACACCTTC. Amino acids: CASSTTGSGYTF. The variable domain in full, completed from reference TRBV7-2 and TRBJ1-2, reads GAGVSQSPSNKVTEKGKDVELRCDPISGHTALYWYRQSLGQGLEFLIYFQGNSAPDKSGLPSDRFSAERTGGSVSTLTIQRTQQEDSAVYLCASSTTGSGYTFGSGTRLTVV.

This chain connects TRBV19 to TRBJ2-1, with TRBD1 matching over 9 bases. Germline V lookup: CDR1 LNHDA, CDR2 SQIVND (reference sequence). Germline trimming cut 7 bases from V and 3 bases from J; bases unmatched to any gene: 10. This CDR3 contains 16 residues. CDR3: CASTPSPGQGYNEQFF. CDR3 bases: TGTGCCAGTACCCCCTCCCCGGGACAGGGCTACAATGAGCAGTTCTTC.

V gene TRBV7-9 combines with J gene TRBJ2-7; D may be TRBD2 (6 bases). V lost 5 bases, J lost 6 bases, and 8 bases lay in between. The germline CDR1 and CDR2 sequences are SEHNR and FQNEAQ (reference sequence). This CDR3 has 11 amino acids. CDR3 sequence: CASSPGGEQYF. The CDR3 nucleotides are TGTGCCAGCAGCCCCGGGGGCGAGCAGTACTTC.

This chain connects TRBV27 to TRBJ2-1; 9 bases are a match to TRBD2. In germline, CDR1 is MNHEY, CDR2 SMNVEV (reference sequence). The CDR3 is 14 residues long. After removal of 5 bases from V and 7 bases from J, the junction contained 6 bases not matched to a gene. The CDR3 loop is CASSRGLATNEQFF. CDR3 in DNA: TGTGCCAGCAGTCGCGGACTAGCGACGAATGAGCAGTTCTTC.

The rearrangement uses TRBV3-1 (or the pseudogene TRBV3-2) and TRBJ2-3; D not resolved. The V end was cut by 4 bases, the J end by 3 bases, with 14 bases between. CDR1 and CDR2 from the germline V gene are LGHDT and YNNKEL (reference sequence). The CDR3 has 15 amino acids. The CDR3 region has the DNA TGTGCCAGCAGCCCCGGTGTAGCTCGGACAGATACGCAGTATTTT. Translated: CASSPGVARTDTQYF.

V and J are TRBV28 and TRBJ1-6, with a possible D match to TRBD1 (5 bases). Germline V lookup: CDR1 MDHEN, CDR2 SYDVKM. The CDR3 covers 15 residues. Between the trimmed V and J ends, which lost 5 bases and 10 bases, there was a span of 18 bases. The CDR3 loop is CASSPRDFPRSPLHF. CDR3 nucleotides: TGTGCCAGCAGTCCCCGGGACTTCCCGCGGTCACCCCTCCACTTT.

This chain uses TRBV7-9 with TRBJ1-1; TRBD1 aligns across 8 bases. This CDR3 comprises 14 residues. Per the germline V gene, CDR1 is SEHNR and CDR2 is FQNEAQ (reference sequence). Trimming took 5 bases from V and 0 from J; bases not matched to a gene: 2. The CDR3 DNA sequence: TGTGCCAGCAGCGTACAGGGGGTGAACACTGAAGCTTTCTTT. This encodes CASSVQGVNTEAFF.

A few counts support this clone. The chain uses TRBV30 and TRBJ1-6; D is undetermined. CDR3 size: 16 residues. Trimming took off 8 bases at V and 6 bases at J, with 23 bases between the two ends. CDR1 is GTSNPN, CDR2 SVGIG, per germline (reference sequence). CDR3 region: CARDSSRVRGNSPLHF. Written as DNA, the CDR3 is TGTGCCCGAGATTCATCCCGGGTTCGTGGTAATTCACCCCTCCACTTT.

The rearrangement uses TRBV18 and TRBJ2-3; tentatively, D is TRBD1 (6 bases). Trimming took 3 bases from V and 2 from J, leaving 9 bases between them. Germline CDR1 and CDR2: KGHSH and LQKENI. This CDR3 spans 14 amino acids. This CDR3 is CASSPGQSTDTQYF. The DNA of the CDR3 is TGTGCCAGCTCACCCGGACAGTCCACAGATACGCAGTATTTT.

The V and J genes are TRBV28 and TRBJ2-2; D is possibly TRBD2 (7 bases). The germline V gene encodes CDR1 MDHEN and CDR2 SYDVKM. V lost 6 bases and J lost 7, with 18 bases in between. The CDR3 is 15 amino acids. CDR3 DNA sequence: TGTGCCAGCAGGAGGGGGGGACTCCCTGGCGGGGAGCTGTTTTTT. Translating gives CASRRGGLPGGELFF.

This chain connects TRBV5-1 to TRBJ2-1; TRBD1 is a possible D gene (6 bases). CDR1 is SGHRS, CDR2 YFSETQ, per germline. This CDR3 has 16 amino acids. Trimming took off 3 bases at V and 4 bases at J, with 17 bases between the two ends. CDR3 DNA: TGCGCCAGCAGCTCCAGAACCGGGACAACGTACAATGAGCAGTTCTTC. It is translated as CASSSRTGTTYNEQFF.

Turning to this clone: The identical CDR3 is also encoded by other nucleotide sequences in the sample. The chain employs TRBV5-1 and TRBJ1-2; TRBD1 aligns across 7 bases. The CDR3 is 13 amino acids. Germline V gives CDR1 SGHRS, CDR2 YFSETQ. The trim removed 4 bases at V and 8 bases at J, leaving 8 bases unmatched. The CDR3 loop is CASSLRQGVGYTF. CDR3 nucleotide sequence: TGCGCCAGCAGCCTTCGACAGGGAGTGGGCTACACCTTC.

The chain has TRBV4-3 and TRBJ1-1; weak D call: TRBD1 (5 bases). Trimming shortened V by 9 bases and J by 6 bases, and 20 bases separated the two germline ends. CDR3 length equals 14 residues. Germline V gives CDR1 LGHNA, CDR2 YSLEER. The CDR3 sequence: CASSPARGRAEAFF. DNA of the CDR3: TGCGCCAGTTCTCCCGCCCGGGGGAGGGCTGAAGCTTTCTTT.

The rearrangement uses TRBV30 and TRBJ2-3; D perhaps matches TRBD2 (6 bases). Germline lookup yields CDR1 GTSNPN and CDR2 SVGIG (reference sequence). The V end was cut by 7 bases, the J end by 1 base, with 9 bases between. The CDR3 has 12 residues. The CDR3 sequence is CASLAGTDTQYF. CDR3 sequence (DNA): TGTGCCTCTTTAGCGGGCACAGATACGCAGTATTTT.

This sequence joins TRBV24-1 and TRBJ1-5, with 9 bases that match TRBD1. The V segment lost 4 bases and the J segment 3 bases; nucleotides outside the gene matches: 6. Germline CDR1 is KGHDR and CDR2 is SFDVKD. The CDR3 is 16 residues long. The CDR3 region has the DNA TGTGCCACCAGTGACCCTGGGACAGGGCTCAATCAGCCCCAGCATTTT. This sequence encodes CATSDPGTGLNQPQHF.

This clone was seen only once. CDR3: CASSVEMTGELFF. The CDR3 region has the DNA TGTGCCAGCAGCGTGGAGATGACCGGGGAGCTGTTTTTT. The gene calls are TRBV9 and TRBJ2-2, with D uncertain. The germline V and J ends were trimmed by 2 bases and 5 bases, with 7 bases remaining between them. Germline CDR1 is SGDLS and CDR2 is YYNGEE. The CDR3 has 13 residues.

V usage is TRBV19 and J usage is TRBJ2-7; weak D call: TRBD1 (5 bases). CDR1 is LNHDA, CDR2 SQIVND, per germline (reference sequence). The CDR3 length is 13 residues. Trimming took 4 bases from V and 7 from J, leaving 14 bases between them. Here the CDR3 reads CASSRQGIGEQYF. The CDR3 DNA reads as TGTGCCAGTAGTAGGCAGGGAATAGGAGAGCAGTACTTC.

V and J are TRBV6-2 or TRBV6-3 and TRBJ2-7, with D maybe TRBD2 (5 bases). Germline lookup yields CDR1 MNHEY and CDR2 SVGEGT. CDR3 size: 15 residues. The V and J ends lost 7 bases and 0 bases respectively, with 16 bases between them. The chain's CDR3 is CASIPRTATSYEQYF. The DNA of the CDR3 is TGTGCCAGCATCCCTAGGACTGCGACCTCCTACGAGCAGTACTTC.